This TCR beta chain was found in a study of T cells after yellow fever vaccination. Study observations and caveats: Just a small share of clonotypes turned up in the CD4 compartment as well as the CD8 compartment. Bulk-population clonotypes that are abundant could appear as contaminants in FACS-sorted repertoires. Researchers report a weaker secondary response that nonetheless peaked faster, day 5 versus 15.

The CDR3 is made up of 14 amino acids. The germline V gene has CDR1 SGHRS and CDR2 YFSETQ. V was pared by 7 bases and J by 3 bases, with 16 bases between. A remark on this clonotype: The antigen is unknown.

Making TCR cDNA involved 5'RACE template switching, which added UMIs and a universal primer site. A single record per CDR3 protein comes from TCRdb applying MiXCR to the 5' RACE reads. The sample shows 500,000 to 650,000 distinct CDR3 sequences, roughly a sixth of them seen only once. This clonotype was sampled from a man aged 18 to 30 who received the YFV17D yellow fever vaccine. The source was PBMCs, collected about 5 days after the first yellow fever vaccination. V usage is TRBV5-1 and J usage is TRBJ1-1; D is uncertain. CDR3 sequence reads: CASGLGIWDTEAFF. CDR3 bases: TGCGCCAGCGGCCTGGGGATATGGGACACTGAAGCTTTCTTT.